The clone carrying this T cell receptor beta chain was detected once. Its matching antigen is unknown. The protocol was immunoSEQ multiplex PCR, while the TCRdb copy is restricted to in-frame clones and leaves out a portion. The sample includes 90,000 to 150,000 clones, 85% to 90% of them seen just once. The data were obtained in a study of OX40 agonist ivuxolimab in advanced cancers. At the level of the study: Those enrolled were about 82% male, with a mean age of roughly 62 years and ages from roughly 20 to 85. Allowance was made for prior anti-PD-1, anti-PD-L1 or anti-CTLA-4 therapy, and 40% had some.

Study outcomes and limitations: The 0.1-3.0 mg/kg partial responders had among the lowest clonal expansion.

Looked up from germline, CDR1 is MNHNS and CDR2 is SASEGT. The CDR3 has 11 residues. V lost 1 base to trimming and J lost 5 bases, with 2 bases between them. The sample consisted of CD4+ or CD8+ T cells sorted from blood, taken in a trial of the OX40 agonist ivuxolimab. The genes are TRBV6-1 and TRBJ1-2; D gene ambiguous. The receptor was isolated from an adult with an advanced solid tumor such as melanoma, head and neck, liver or kidney cancer. The CDR3 loop reads CASSEGYGYTF. The CDR3 nucleotides are TGTGCCAGCAGTGAAGGGTATGGCTACACCTTC.